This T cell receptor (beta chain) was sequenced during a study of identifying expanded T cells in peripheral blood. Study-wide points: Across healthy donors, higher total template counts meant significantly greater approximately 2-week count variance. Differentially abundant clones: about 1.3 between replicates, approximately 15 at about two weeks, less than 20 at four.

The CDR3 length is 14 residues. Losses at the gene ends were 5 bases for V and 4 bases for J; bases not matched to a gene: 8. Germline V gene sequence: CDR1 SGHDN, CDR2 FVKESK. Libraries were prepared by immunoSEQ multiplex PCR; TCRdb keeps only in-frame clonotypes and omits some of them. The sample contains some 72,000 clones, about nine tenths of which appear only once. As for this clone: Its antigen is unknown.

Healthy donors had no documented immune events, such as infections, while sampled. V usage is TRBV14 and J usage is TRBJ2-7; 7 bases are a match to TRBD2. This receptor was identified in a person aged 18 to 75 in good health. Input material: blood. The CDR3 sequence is CASSTVGLGYEQYF. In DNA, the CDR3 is TGTGCCAGCAGCACCGTAGGACTAGGGTACGAGCAGTACTTC.